A selection of T cell receptor beta chains follows, all from one sample in a study of T cell responses to AZD1222 COVID-19 vaccine. Produced via immunoSEQ multiplex PCR; TCRdb's table is partial and in-frame only. The sample has tens of thousands of clones; roughly 87% are singletons. The material was peripheral blood, obtained 28 days after the second AZD1222 dose. These receptors all stem from an adult who received the AZD1222 COVID-19 vaccine. CDR3s include the opening cysteine and the closing phenylalanine or tryptophan. A D gene is named only where the DNA matches it firmly. Expanded clones are given a class, and other clones once, few, many or no size at all.

cdr3_aa	cdr3_nt	d_call	v_call	clone_size	j_call
CASRGGANVLTF	TGTGCCAGCAGGGGTGGGGCCAACGTCCTGACTTTC	-	TRBV4-2	-	TRBJ2-6
CASSLGTGVNQPQHF	TGTGCCAGCAGTTTGGGGACAGGGGTAAATCAGCCCCAGCATTTT	TRBD1	TRBV28	-	TRBJ1-5
CASSLPRGQNTEAFF	TGTGCCAGCAGCCTACCTCGGGGGCAGAACACTGAAGCTTTCTTT	-	TRBV6-6	-	TRBJ1-1
CATNRVSEAFF	TGTGCCACCAACAGGGTCTCCGAAGCTTTCTTT	-	TRBV6-5	few	TRBJ1-1
CATSRDYGVGQGEGYTF	TGTGCCACCAGCAGAGATTACGGGGTAGGACAGGGGGAAGGCTACACCTTC	TRBD1	TRBV15	-	TRBJ1-2
CASSLGTGVHSPLHF	TGCGCCAGCAGCTTGGGGACAGGGGTACATTCACCCCTCCACTTT	TRBD1	TRBV5-1	-	TRBJ1-6
CASSHRLAANTGELFF	TGTGCCAGCAGCCACCGACTAGCGGCGAACACCGGGGAGCTGTTTTTT	TRBD2	TRBV3-1/TRBV3-2	-	TRBJ2-2
CASSEGTPAGNTIYF	TGTGCCAGCAGTGAGGGGACGCCGGCAGGAAACACCATATATTTT	-	TRBV6-1	-	TRBJ1-3
CSVEKQGETQYF	TGCAGCGTTGAAAAGCAGGGCGAGACCCAGTACTTC	-	TRBV29-1	-	TRBJ2-5
CASSPGRGQETQYF	TGTGCCAGCAGCCCCGGCAGGGGACAAGAGACCCAGTACTTC	-	TRBV7-9	-	TRBJ2-5
CASSVDSVGYNSPLHF	TGTGCCAGCAGCGTAGATTCGGTAGGATACAATTCACCCCTCCACTTT	-	TRBV9	-	TRBJ1-6
CASSTQGGTEAFF	TGTGCCAGCAGTACACAGGGGGGTACTGAAGCTTTCTTT	TRBD1	TRBV6-5	-	TRBJ1-1
CANPGPGGYGYTF	TGTGCCAACCCAGGACCTGGGGGCTATGGCTACACCTTC	-	TRBV7-9	-	TRBJ1-2
CASSKGGAVNTEAFF	TGTGCCAGTAGTAAAGGGGGCGCGGTGAACACTGAAGCTTTCTTT	TRBD1	TRBV19	few	TRBJ1-1
CASSSYSGSAYEQYF	TGCGCCAGCAGCTCCTATAGCGGGAGTGCCTACGAGCAGTACTTC	TRBD2	TRBV5-1	-	TRBJ2-7
CASSQEPRGAFDGYTF	TGCGCCAGCAGCCAAGAGCCGAGGGGGGCTTTTGATGGCTACACCTTC	-	TRBV4-1	-	TRBJ1-2
CASSASLGGELFF	TGTGCCAGCAGCGCATCGCTGGGCGGGGAGCTGTTTTTT	-	TRBV6-5	-	TRBJ2-2
CSARTAGGTEAFF	TGCAGCGCAAGAACAGCCGGGGGTACTGAAGCTTTCTTT	-	TRBV29-1	once	TRBJ1-1
CASSLFGGQYNEQFF	TGCGCCAGCAGCTTGTTCGGAGGGCAGTACAATGAGCAGTTCTTC	-	TRBV5-1	-	TRBJ2-1
CASSLDTGELFF	TGCGCCAGCAGCCTGGATACCGGGGAGCTGTTTTTT	-	TRBV5-1	-	TRBJ2-2
CASSSALAGGNGELFF	TGCGCCAGCAGCTCCGCCTTAGCGGGAGGTAACGGGGAGCTGTTTTTT	TRBD2	TRBV5-1	-	TRBJ2-2